This TCR beta chain was identified during a study of cytomegalovirus exposure and HLA in healthy donors (dated by TCRdb to about 2017). General notes on the study: An earlier analysis of fewer than 750 of the donors reported 276 Gb of sequence data and 95 million to 130 million unique TCR beta sequences obtained from about 200 million T cells. Along with the approximately 600-subject first cohort, a separate validation cohort of around 120 different subjects was used. Of the roughly 390 genotyped donors, approximately 83% fell in the genetic ancestry cluster associated with self-reported Caucasian donors. Four or five DR-DQ haplotypes were handled as single units for association and clustering, since linkage in the cohort was strong. An earlier analysis of 587 of the donors applied high-throughput TCR beta sequencing to assess whether each TCR beta V gene segment acted as functional or pseudogenic. On average, 235,054 unique TCR beta nucleotide sequences were sequenced per donor among some 430 genotyped donors of the cohort, with approximately 18% of those sequences being non-productive. An early release that covered some 630 HLA-typed donors contained about 290 gigabases of sequencing data and 80 million or so unique TCR sequences. Donor age, sex, ethnicity and CMV serostatus were compiled together with the repertoire data. High-throughput TCR immunosequencing, statistical association of individual TCRs with disease status, and machine learning were combined to predict cytomegalovirus infection status. The study used immunosequencing to profile the T cell repertoires of approximately 690 subjects and linked those repertoires to cytomegalovirus serostatus. Both class I and class II loci were covered by HLA typing, at four-digit resolution. The study aimed to test whether cataloging public T cell receptors could reveal signatures of past pathogen exposure. In a later genetic analysis, genome-wide SNP genotypes for 398 of the 666 donors were used, and that subset was treated as a discovery cohort. Rather than using new phenotypic data, the later analysis identified candidate immune exposures from TCR beta sequences and from how often those sequences occurred across donors. Every repertoire in the discovery cohort had been generated on one and the same sequencing platform. To study patterns of TCR occurrence, a later analysis re-analyzed previously published TCR beta repertoires from 666 donors and added high-resolution HLA genotyping. Typing coverage varied by locus: 629-630 donors for A, B, C, DRB1 and DQB1; 500 to 550 for DQA1; more than 600 for DPA1; fewer than 480 for DPB1.

Library preparation used the immunoSEQ multiplex PCR assay. For the multiplex PCR, a mixture combining 60 forward primers for TCR Vbeta segments and 13 reverse primers for TCR Jbeta segments was used. A multiplex PCR assay on genomic DNA amplified the CDR3 region of rearranged TCR beta genes. Amplified TCR beta libraries were sequenced as 87-base-pair reads on the Illumina HiSeq System. On the authors' methods: A later analysis tallied around 80 million unique TCR beta chains across the 650 to 750 repertoires, and approximately 11 million of those chains were shared by two or more donors. A nearest-neighbor algorithm error-corrected the raw reads and collapsed the reads into unique sequences, merging closely related sequences to remove PCR and sequencing errors. V, D and J gene segments were assigned by aligning CDR3 sequences to IMGT reference sequences. Each retained sequence needed at least a six-nucleotide match to both a V gene segment and a J gene segment. Rearrangements were classified as productive when the CDR3 lacked stop codons and remained in frame with V and J, and all other rearrangements were classified as non-productive. CDR3 was defined according to IMGT convention as the region running from the second conserved V-encoded cysteine to the conserved J-encoded phenylalanine. The earlier analysis of 500 to 750 of the donors excluded any sequence lacking an unambiguous match to a single V gene segment. In an earlier analysis of approximately 560 of the donors, a V segment was called functional when productive rearrangements were above 56.7%, and segregating when the standard deviation between donors exceeded 5%. A statistical classification framework was built for diagnosing cytomegalovirus status from the catalog of TCR beta chain sequences. A later analysis assigned V and J genes by comparing TCR nucleotide sequences with IMGT/GENE-DB human TR gene sequences. The TCRdist pipeline was used in a later analysis to assign CDR3 sequences and most-parsimonious VDJ recombination scenarios. In a later analysis, every TCR beta chain was defined by the combination of its CDR3 amino acid sequence and its V-gene family, and reads without a unique V-gene family were dropped. As a way to deal with suspected cross-contamination and a sequencing artifact, a later analysis dropped hundreds of nucleotide sequences that were highly shared and had low generation probability. In a later analysis, a clonal expansion index for each public chain was calculated from normalized within-repertoire ranks of inferred template counts. In a later analysis, generation probabilities were computed using a VDJ recombination model fitted to out-of-frame rearrangements, and the results were checked against IGoR. A later analysis scored TCR-TCR, TCR-HLA and TCR-CMV co-occurrence with hypergeometric tests, applying a repertoire-size bias correction to TCR pairs. False discovery rates were estimated in a later analysis by permuting HLA or CMV assignments 20 times. In a later analysis, co-occurring TCRs were grouped using DBSCAN, with TCRdist sequence similarity added in when clustering inside HLA-allele-positive subsets. Repertoires with fewer than 30,000 or more than 120,000 public chains were left out of co-occurrence clustering, as were a handful of repertoires with anomalous nucleotide sharing. TCRdb stores this immuneACCESS table with in-frame sequences only. Part of the clones is absent; in the studies checked, under half of the shortfall reflects unresolved V genes, and no reason is known for the rest. Clone size and the V and J calls come from that table; the DNA yielded D and trimming. In this sample the table shows about 120,000 clones, around 82% of which occur a single time. The ten top clones hold about a tenth of the sample.

Summary of the overall study and its limitations: A later genetic analysis associated a missense DCLRE1C variant with V-gene and J-gene trimming of TCR beta chains, and an independent cohort replicated the association. In a later analysis, most CMV-associated TCR beta chains were found to appear HLA-restricted, with HLA associations seemingly driven largely by CMV exposure. A further reported finding was that TCR beta sequences accurately predicted the HLA-A and HLA-B alleles for most subjects in the first cohort. In an earlier analysis of some 550 of the donors, most TCR beta V segments were observed in productive rearrangements about 87% or about 30% of the time, broadly matching IMGT annotations. A cluster of highly shared sequence variants was judged likely to be a technical artifact of the sequencing pipeline. Linkage disequilibrium might explain the correlated functional status among segregating V segments, but an unknown experimental factor could not be excluded. Immune exposure information for the cohort was limited to CMV serostatus. The authors suggested that the approach could potentially be extended to other disease states and immunological phenotypes. According to a later analysis, TCR association rates differed among HLA loci, with DRB1 alleles showing the most associated TCRs and HLA-C alleles showing the fewest. The classifier was reported to diagnose cytomegalovirus status with high specificity and sensitivity in both the original and validation cohorts. Only TCR beta chains were sequenced in this cohort, and the absence of alpha or paired-chain data limited detectable features. A few of the identified cytomegalovirus-associated TCR beta chains were confirmed in vitro to be specific for cytomegalovirus antigens. The study listed around 160 TCR beta chains as associated with cytomegalovirus. Because HLA typing was unavailable for some donors at each locus, only the typed subset was used in association tests. A later analysis associated about 17,000 TCR beta sequences with specific HLA alleles at a false discovery rate of 0.05. The earlier analysis of 587 of the donors excluded around 17 rarely observed V segments, including chromosome 9 orphons, because counts were too low. According to a later genetic analysis, donors in an Asian-associated ancestry cluster had fewer N-insertions in productive TCRs than the roughly 700-donor mean. In a later analysis, HLA-associated TCR beta chains showed more clonal expansion and lower generation probabilities than non-associated chains that were equally common. Some IMGT-functional V segments, including TRBV6-2 and TRBV6-3, could not be told apart with the 87-base-pair reads, so those segments were excluded. In a later analysis, several top co-occurrence clusters were reported to appear linked to parvovirus B19, influenza, CMV and Epstein-Barr virus. When HLA alleles, especially DR and DQ, strongly co-occurred, attributing TCR associations to individual alleles was difficult. Most TCR sequences were observed very rarely across donors, whereas some public TCRs were present in many individuals. Sequencing depth was assumed to be roughly uniform across donors in the presence/absence analyses, though that assumption may not hold.

In total, 500 to 700 healthy bone marrow donors made up the cohort. Cohort members were all nominally healthy when sampled, although unrecorded immune exposures were likely present. The donor was CMV seropositive and belonged to the group of about 290 seropositive cohort members. Every donor gave a peripheral blood sample, and the peripheral blood mononuclear cells from that sample were used for TCR beta sequencing. The Qiagen DNeasy Blood Extraction Kit was used to extract genomic DNA from the blood cell samples. V loses 7 bases, J loses 4 bases, and the germline ends lie 14 bases apart. Including cysteine and phenylalanine, the CDR3 has 13 amino acids. Just CDR3 DNA is preserved here, 39 bases in frame from base 1. CDR1 and CDR2 were assigned from the germline V gene as MDHEN and SYDVKM. For this clone: It has no known antigen specificity. Base qualities are not at hand, and no much larger clone is one base apart.

The clonotype comes from a man between 25 and 39 years old in good health and CMV-seropositive. Recombination linked TRBV28 to TRBJ2-7, with a weak D call of TRBD2 (7 bases match). Input material: PBMCs. In nucleotide form, the sequence is TGTGCCAGCACAGTCGGGGGGCGATACGAGCAGTACTTC. It is translated as CASTVGGRYEQYF.